The 29 T cell receptor beta chains listed next were all sequenced from one sample in a study of CXCR3-negative and CXCR3-positive naive CD8 T cells. cDNA libraries for TRB were generated by 5' RACE incorporating UMI labels. TCRdb reprocessed the 5' RACE reads and stores each CDR3 protein as one record, lacking DNA. Across tens of thousands of distinct CDR3 sequences, the top ten clones capture less than 1.1% of the sample. Sequencing used naive CXCR3- CD8+ T cells from blood. The subset here: CD45RO-CCR7+CD27+CD95- naive CD8+ T cells lacking CXCR3 (TNR3-). The receptors were gathered from a human donor in good health. Some clones in this sample may be carry-over from other donors' samples.

V gene TRBV7-2 combines with J gene TRBJ2-5; TCRdb designates TRBD1, a call that cannot be tested without DNA. The CDR3 has 14 residues. The germline V gene encodes CDR1 SGHTA and CDR2 FQGNSA. This CDR3 reads CASLRTGKQETQYF.

J is TRBJ2-5 and V is TRBV6-2 or TRBV6-3; TCRdb returns TRBD1, unconfirmable since there is no DNA. CDR1 MNHEY and CDR2 SVGEGT come from the germline V gene. This CDR3 is 14 amino acids long. The chain's CDR3 is CASSLDRGQETQYF.

The chain joins TRBV21-1 to TRBJ2-1; the TCRdb D gene call, TRBD1, has no DNA to confirm it. TRBV21-1 is a pseudogene segment. The CDR3 has 16 amino acids. The CDR3 sequence: CASSKGQGPFYNEQFF.

The CDR3 sequence: CASSRAGTSGTTGESF. This chain joins TRBV12-3 or TRBV12-4 and TRBJ2-1; TCRdb selects TRBD2, and the lack of DNA leaves this call unchecked. CDR3 size: 16 residues.

The V and J genes are TRBV5-5 and TRBJ2-7; the D call from TCRdb, TRBD1, cannot be confirmed without DNA. The germline gives CDR1 SGHKS, CDR2 YYEKEE (reference sequence). CDR3 length equals 18 residues. This chain's CDR3 is CASSRTGESIVVTNEQYF.

The chain links TRBV29-1 to TRBJ2-7; checking the TCRdb D call of TRBD1 is not possible without DNA. CDR1 is SQVTM, CDR2 ANQGSEA, per germline. The CDR3 contains 12 residues. CDR3 loop: CSVSGAPYEQYF.

The V call is TRBV4-2, the J call TRBJ1-6; absent DNA, TCRdb's TRBD1 call cannot be checked. The CDR3 runs 17 residues. Germline V CDR1 and CDR2: LGHNA, YNFKEQ. The CDR3: CASSQDVGQGVGSPLHF.

The chain is built from TRBV7-2 and TRBJ2-5. Germline V CDR1 and CDR2: SGHTA, FQGNSA. There are 15 residues in the CDR3. The CDR3 spells CASSGSGASGETQYF.

The chain carries TRBV27 and TRBJ2-7; TCRdb reports TRBD2, a call that lacks DNA to check it against. CDR1 MNHEY and CDR2 SMNVEV come from the germline V gene (reference sequence). The CDR3 consists of 13 residues. This chain's CDR3 is CASGGMARYEQYF.

The genes are TRBV7-9 and TRBJ1-1. The CDR3 runs to 12 residues. Germline lookup yields CDR1 SEHNR and CDR2 FQNEAQ (reference sequence). The CDR3 region is CASSFVGTEAFF.

The J gene is TRBJ2-7, the V gene TRBV7-2. Germline loops: CDR1 SGHTA, CDR2 FQGNSA. This CDR3 region has 15 residues. The CDR3 sequence is CASSPRVTSTDEQYF.

The CDR3 region is CASSFGGGARHGYTF. The gene calls are TRBV12-3 or TRBV12-4 and TRBJ1-2; TCRdb outputs TRBD1, but without DNA this stays unchecked. The CDR3 length is 15 residues.

The chain couples TRBV29-1 to TRBJ2-7; TCRdb calls TRBD1, which cannot be checked without DNA. Germline assignment: CDR1 SQVTM and CDR2 ANQGSEA. The length of the CDR3 is 15 residues. The CDR3 reads CSVEDPGTGFGEQYF.

The chain links TRBV29-1 to TRBJ2-7; TCRdb designates TRBD1, a call that cannot be tested without DNA. The germline V gene has CDR1 SQVTM and CDR2 ANQGSEA. The CDR3 loop spans 16 amino acids. The CDR3 protein is CSVEGAGTDASYEQYF.

This rearrangement joins TRBV12-3 or TRBV12-4 to TRBJ2-7. The CDR3 extends over 13 amino acids. The CDR3 loop reads CASSLARSYEQYF.

This sequence joins TRBV14 and TRBJ2-7; TCRdb lists TRBD1, though no DNA is available to test this call. The CDR3 spans 17 residues. Germline values: CDR1 SGHDN, CDR2 FVKESK. This chain's CDR3 is CASSQDDHGTVLREQYF.

The genes are TRBV5-1 and TRBJ2-1; TCRdb reports TRBD2, a call that lacks DNA to check it against. The length of the CDR3 is 14 residues. Germline V gene data show CDR1 as SGHRS and CDR2 as YFSETQ. The CDR3 region is CASSGIIGAHEQFF.

The J gene is TRBJ2-2, the V gene TRBV29-1; TCRdb calls TRBD2, which cannot be checked without DNA. The germline CDR1 and CDR2 sequences are SQVTM and ANQGSEA. The CDR3 is made up of 18 amino acids. This CDR3 is CSATGWKRGARNTGELFF.

This sequence joins TRBV30 and TRBJ2-2; as DNA is missing, the TRBD1 call by TCRdb cannot be tested. CDR1 is GTSNPN and CDR2 is SVGIG in the germline V gene (reference sequence). This CDR3 spans 16 amino acids. The CDR3 region is CAWRSADRANTGELFF.

The V and J genes are TRBV29-1 and TRBJ2-7; lacking DNA, the TRBD1 call made by TCRdb goes unchecked. This CDR3 contains 15 residues. In germline, CDR1 is SQVTM, CDR2 ANQGSEA. The CDR3 loop is CSVVPPGTEGYEQYF.

The chain combines TRBV9 with TRBJ2-7; the D gene TCRdb calls, TRBD1, cannot be checked with no DNA. CDR1 and CDR2 from the germline V gene are SGDLS and YYNGEE. The CDR3 runs to 15 residues. The CDR3 sequence: CASSVVPGGSYEQYF.

The rearrangement uses TRBV20-1 and TRBJ2-2. The CDR3 runs to 11 residues. Looked up from germline, CDR1 is DFQATT and CDR2 is SNEGSKA (reference sequence). The CDR3 loop is CSALNTGELFF.

The chain joins TRBV28 to TRBJ2-7; TCRdb's D call, TRBD2, is unchecked because there is no DNA. The CDR3 is 15 residues long. Germline CDR1 reads MDHEN; CDR2 reads SYDVKM. The CDR3 protein is CASRLTPGLAGEQYF.

The rearrangement uses TRBV12-3 or TRBV12-4 and TRBJ2-4; TCRdb indicates TRBD2, and absent DNA this call remains unverified. The CDR3 totals 13 residues. CDR3 region: CASSGPDLNIQYF.

The rearrangement uses TRBV11-3 and TRBJ1-1. CDR1 and CDR2 from the germline V gene are SGHNT and YENEEA. This CDR3 contains 13 residues. This CDR3 reads CASSLEAPTEAFF.

The chain has TRBV28 and TRBJ1-2. There are 13 residues in the CDR3. Germline V gene data show CDR1 as MDHEN and CDR2 as SYDVKM. CDR3 loop: CASGGTGPYGYTF.

The chain recombines TRBV7-6 with TRBJ1-5. Germline loops: CDR1 SGHVS, CDR2 FNYEAQ. This CDR3 has 13 amino acids. The CDR3 sequence is CASSRGGNQPQHF.

V is TRBV25-1 and J is TRBJ2-5; the D call from TCRdb, TRBD2, cannot be confirmed without DNA. CDR3 size: 14 residues. Looked up from germline, CDR1 is MGHDK and CDR2 is SYGVNS. The CDR3 here is CASSRGTRGETQYF.

This chain connects TRBV29-1 to TRBJ1-3. Germline V gene lookup returns CDR1 SQVTM and CDR2 ANQGSEA. This CDR3 is 14 amino acids long. The CDR3 loop reads CSVLNGVSGNTIYF.